This TCR beta chain comes out of a study of glioma-infiltrating T cells. V lost 5 bases to trimming and J lost 7 bases, with 12 bases between them. There are 12 residues in the CDR3. Germline CDR1 and CDR2: DFQATT and SNEGSKA (reference sequence). This clonotype occurred a few times. No antigen is known for it. Overall study findings and caveats: Very few CDR3 sequences were shared between tissue and blood. Above-expected tissue-blood divergence occurred in all gliomas, most in low-grade ones.

Amplification of TCR alpha and beta CDR3 regions from RNA used iRepertoire nested multiplex PCR. Tissue mRNA or PBMC total RNA, about 85-400 ng, went into one-step reverse transcription and amplification. TCRdb used MiXCR to reprocess the multiplex PCR reads, holding one entry per CDR3 protein. This table holds about 130,000 distinct CDR3 sequences, around 25% found once. The chain recombines TRBV20-1 with TRBJ1-5; TRBD1 might be the D (6 bases). This receptor was taken from a human donor with low-grade glioma or glioblastoma, undergoing nonglioma brain surgery, or in good health (not recorded which). Sequences were obtained from glioma tissue, nonneoplastic brain tissue, or PBMCs (not recorded which). CDR3 bases: TGCAGTGCTCATACAGGGAACCAGCCCCAGCATTTT. Its protein is CSAHTGNQPQHF.